These T cell receptor beta chains were read from a single sample in a study of B cell selection in AIRE deficiency. TCRdb keeps only in-frame clones here, not all; method: immunoSEQ multiplex PCR. The sample shows about 25,000 clones, roughly 96% of them seen only once. The sequencing sample was made of CD4+CD127+ conventional T cells sorted from PBMCs. Receptor source: a human donor in good health. The CDR3 runs from the conserved cysteine through the conserved F or W. Each record gives: CDR3 protein, CDR3 DNA, V gene, clone size, J gene, D gene, CDR3 length. D genes are given only for firm matches. Only some rows state a clone size, as once, few, many or a class for expanded clones.

CDR3: CASSIRTGNEKLFF; DNA: TGTGCCAGCAGCATACGGACAGGGAATGAAAAACTGTTTTTT; V: TRBV7-9; size: NA; J: TRBJ1-4; D: TRBD1; length: 14
CDR3: CASSPTGVDTEAFF; DNA: TGTGCCAGCTCACCGACAGGGGTGGACACTGAAGCTTTCTTT; V: TRBV18; size: NA; J: TRBJ1-1; D: TRBD1; length: 14
CDR3: CASSPGQGVPEAFF; DNA: TGCGCCAGCAGCCCGGGACAGGGGGTACCGGAAGCTTTCTTT; V: TRBV5-1; size: NA; J: TRBJ1-1; D: TRBD1; length: 14
CDR3: CASRPGLQDSPLHF; DNA: TGTGCCAGCAGACCGGGACTTCAAGACTCACCCCTCCACTTT; V: TRBV7-8; size: few; J: TRBJ1-6; D: NA; length: 14
CDR3: CSVLGRTTSTDTQYF; DNA: TGCAGCGTCCTGGGCCGGACAACGAGCACAGATACGCAGTATTTT; V: TRBV29-1; size: NA; J: TRBJ2-3; D: NA; length: 15
CDR3: CGPQRDRMGPVGKLFF; DNA: TGTGGTCCCCAGAGGGACAGGATGGGTCCTGTCGGAAAACTGTTTTTT; V: TRBV19; size: NA; J: TRBJ1-4; D: TRBD1; length: 16
CDR3: CASSRGPTYEQYF; DNA: TGTGCCAGCAGTCGCGGACCTACCTACGAGCAGTACTTC; V: TRBV6-1; size: NA; J: TRBJ2-7; D: NA; length: 13
CDR3: CASSQVWLGQGSYEQYF; DNA: TGTGCCAGCAGCCAAGTGTGGCTTGGACAGGGGTCCTACGAGCAGTACTTC; V: TRBV4-2; size: NA; J: TRBJ2-7; D: TRBD1; length: 17
CDR3: CAISEDRGNTEAFF; DNA: TGTGCCATCAGTGAGGACAGGGGGAACACTGAAGCTTTCTTT; V: TRBV10-3; size: NA; J: TRBJ1-1; D: TRBD1; length: 14
CDR3: CASSAEQGVVNTEAFF; DNA: TGTGCCAGCAGCGCTGAACAGGGGGTGGTGAACACTGAAGCTTTCTTT; V: TRBV9; size: NA; J: TRBJ1-1; D: TRBD1; length: 16
CDR3: CASSLTGGWEQYF; DNA: TGTGCCAGCAGTCTGACAGGGGGCTGGGAGCAGTACTTC; V: TRBV27; size: NA; J: TRBJ2-7; D: TRBD1; length: 13
CDR3: CASSPNGNSGQPQHF; DNA: TGTGCCAGCTCACCAAACGGGAACTCCGGTCAGCCCCAGCATTTT; V: TRBV18; size: NA; J: TRBJ1-5; D: NA; length: 15
CDR3: CASSPYGTDHYNEQFF; DNA: TGTGCCAGCAGCCCCTACGGCACTGACCACTACAATGAGCAGTTCTTC; V: TRBV7-6; size: NA; J: TRBJ2-1; D: NA; length: 16
CDR3: CASSVAGGAGVDTQYF; DNA: TGTGCCAGCAGCGTGGCAGGGGGCGCTGGTGTCGATACGCAGTATTTT; V: TRBV9; size: NA; J: TRBJ2-3; D: TRBD1; length: 16
CDR3: CASSIAGDSMSHEAFF; DNA: TGTGCCAGTAGTATAGCAGGGGACAGCATGTCCCATGAAGCTTTCTTT; V: TRBV19; size: NA; J: TRBJ1-1; D: TRBD1; length: 16
CDR3: CASSIRKGGNYGYTF; DNA: TGTGCCAGTAGTATAAGAAAGGGAGGAAACTATGGCTACACCTTC; V: TRBV19; size: NA; J: TRBJ1-2; D: NA; length: 15
CDR3: CATSRAPGRGGADNEQFF; DNA: TGTGCCACCAGCAGAGCCCCAGGGAGGGGGGGGGCTGACAATGAGCAGTTCTTC; V: TRBV15; size: NA; J: TRBJ2-1; D: NA; length: 18
CDR3: CSVARGWGQARTGELFF; DNA: TGCAGCGTTGCGCGCGGCTGGGGACAGGCCCGTACCGGGGAGCTGTTTTTT; V: TRBV29-1; size: NA; J: TRBJ2-2; D: TRBD1; length: 17
CDR3: CASSLAGNSPLHF; DNA: TGTGCCAGCAGCTTGGCGGGGAATTCACCCCTCCACTTT; V: TRBV11-3; size: NA; J: TRBJ1-6; D: NA; length: 13
CDR3: CAWTAGELNQPQHF; DNA: TGTGCCTGGACGGCAGGGGAACTCAATCAGCCCCAGCATTTT; V: TRBV30; size: NA; J: TRBJ1-5; D: NA; length: 14
CDR3: CASSGSPGRPYEQYF; DNA: TGTGCCAGCAGTGGTTCCCCAGGGAGGCCCTACGAGCAGTACTTC; V: TRBV25-1; size: NA; J: TRBJ2-7; D: NA; length: 15
CDR3: CASSLGVGQNRRSDTF; DNA: TGTGCCAGCAGCTTAGGGGTGGGGCAGAACCGCAGGTCCGACACCTTC; V: TRBV7-8; size: NA; J: TRBJ1-2; D: NA; length: 16
CDR3: CASSLRGHPGGGTQYF; DNA: TGTGCCAGTAGTCTACGGGGACACCCCGGCGGGGGGACCCAGTACTTC; V: TRBV19; size: NA; J: TRBJ2-5; D: NA; length: 16
CDR3: CASSSRQDSNEKLFF; DNA: TGCGCCAGCAGCTCCAGACAGGACTCTAATGAAAAACTGTTTTTT; V: TRBV5-1; size: NA; J: TRBJ1-4; D: NA; length: 15